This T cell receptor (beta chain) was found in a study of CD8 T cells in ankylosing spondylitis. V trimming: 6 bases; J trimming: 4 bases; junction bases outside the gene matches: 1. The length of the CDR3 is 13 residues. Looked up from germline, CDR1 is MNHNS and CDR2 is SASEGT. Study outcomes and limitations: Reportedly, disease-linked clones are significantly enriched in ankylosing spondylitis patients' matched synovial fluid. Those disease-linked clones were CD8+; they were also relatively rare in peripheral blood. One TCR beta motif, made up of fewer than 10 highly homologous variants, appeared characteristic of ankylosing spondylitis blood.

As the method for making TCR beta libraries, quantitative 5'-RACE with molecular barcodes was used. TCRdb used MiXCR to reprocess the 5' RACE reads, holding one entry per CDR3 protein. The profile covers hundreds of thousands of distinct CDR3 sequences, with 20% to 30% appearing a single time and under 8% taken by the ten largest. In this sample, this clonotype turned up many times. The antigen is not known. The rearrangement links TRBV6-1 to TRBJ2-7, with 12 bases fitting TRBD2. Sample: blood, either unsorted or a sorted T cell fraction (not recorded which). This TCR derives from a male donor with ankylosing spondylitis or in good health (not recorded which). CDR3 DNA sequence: TGTGCCAGCAGGACTAGCGGGAGTTACGAGCAGTACTTC. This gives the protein CASRTSGSYEQYF.